The clone carrying this TCR beta chain was picked up a small number of times. The antigen remains undetermined. V shed 3 bases and J shed 6 bases, with 8 bases lying between them. Germline V gene data show CDR1 as KGHSH and CDR2 as LQKENI. This CDR3 has 13 residues. This sample is part of a study of cytomegalovirus exposure and HLA in healthy donors. Amplification used 60 Vbeta primers and 13 Jbeta primers. This table comes from immunoSEQ multiplex PCR, and its TCRdb copy is limited to in-frame clones, with some not included. The sample records under 200,000 clones, about 59% being singletons. General observations from the study: HLA alleles showed associations with some 17,000 TCR beta sequences in a later analysis, at a 0.05 false discovery rate.

Sequenced sample: PBMCs. The clonotype was recovered from a man aged 40-49 years in good health and CMV-seronegative. The chain recombines TRBV18 with TRBJ1-4; D gene uncertain. CDR3 sequence reads: CASSPDGDEKLFF. The CDR3 DNA is TGTGCCAGCTCACCGGACGGGGATGAAAAACTGTTTTTT.